This TCR beta chain derives from a study of blood T cell repertoires in COVID-19. Study as a whole: Samples representing acute and convalescent COVID-19 were sourced from the United States, Italy and Spain.

The table came from immunoSEQ multiplex PCR; TCRdb's copy has only in-frame clones and leaves some out. The repertoire includes over 250,000 clones, around 92% of them detected once, and under 2.5% sits in the top ten. Participant age was roughly 18 to 95 years, and participants resided in 25 or so US areas. The TCR originated in a woman aged 55-75 years who had recovered from COVID-19. Input material: PBMCs or T cells enriched from blood (not recorded which).

The CDR3 region is CASSPPAGLAGGYEQFF. CDR3 nucleotides: TGTGCCAGCTCACCCCCCGCCGGACTAGCGGGAGGATACGAGCAGTTCTTC. The chain recombines TRBV18 with TRBJ2-1, with 14 bases aligning to TRBD2. The CDR3 sequence is 17 residues long. The germline gives CDR1 KGHSH, CDR2 LQKENI. The ends lost 3 bases at V and 10 bases at J; junction bases unmatched: 11.